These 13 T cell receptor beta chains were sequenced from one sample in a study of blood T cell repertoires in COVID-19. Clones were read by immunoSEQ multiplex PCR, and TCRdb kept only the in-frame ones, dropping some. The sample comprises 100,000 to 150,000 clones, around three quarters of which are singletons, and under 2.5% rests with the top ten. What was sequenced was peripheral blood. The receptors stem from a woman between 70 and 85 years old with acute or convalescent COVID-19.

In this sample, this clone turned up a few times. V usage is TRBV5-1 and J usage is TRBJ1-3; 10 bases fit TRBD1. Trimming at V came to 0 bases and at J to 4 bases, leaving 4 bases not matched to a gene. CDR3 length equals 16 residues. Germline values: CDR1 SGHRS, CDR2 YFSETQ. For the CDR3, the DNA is TGCGCCAGCAGCTTGGTGGGACAGGGGATCGGAAACACCATATATTTT. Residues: CASSLVGQGIGNTIYF.

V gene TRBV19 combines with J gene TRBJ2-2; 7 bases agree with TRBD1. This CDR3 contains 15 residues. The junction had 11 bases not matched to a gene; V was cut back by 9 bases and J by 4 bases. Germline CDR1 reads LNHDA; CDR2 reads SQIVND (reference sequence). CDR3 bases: TGTGCCAGCTCTGCCAACAGGGGTGTCACCGGGGAGCTGTTTTTT. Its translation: CASSANRGVTGELFF.

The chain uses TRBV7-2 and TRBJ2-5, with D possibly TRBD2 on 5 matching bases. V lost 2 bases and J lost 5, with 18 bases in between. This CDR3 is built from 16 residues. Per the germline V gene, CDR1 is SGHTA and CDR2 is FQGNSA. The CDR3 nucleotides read TGTGCCAGCAGCTTACCATCGACCCTGGGCGGGGAGACCCAGTACTTC. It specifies CASSLPSTLGGETQYF.

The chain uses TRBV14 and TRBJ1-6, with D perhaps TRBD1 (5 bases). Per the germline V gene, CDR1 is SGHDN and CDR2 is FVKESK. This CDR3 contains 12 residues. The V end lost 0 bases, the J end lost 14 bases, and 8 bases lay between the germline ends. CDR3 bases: TGTGCCAGCAGCCAAGATCAGGGTACCCTCCACTTT. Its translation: CASSQDQGTLHF.

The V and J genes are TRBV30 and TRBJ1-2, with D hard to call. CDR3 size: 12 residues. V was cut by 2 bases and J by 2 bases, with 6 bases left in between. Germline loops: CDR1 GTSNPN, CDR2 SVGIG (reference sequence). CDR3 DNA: TGTGCCTGGAGTCTCGGGAACTATGGCTACACCTTC. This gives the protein CAWSLGNYGYTF.

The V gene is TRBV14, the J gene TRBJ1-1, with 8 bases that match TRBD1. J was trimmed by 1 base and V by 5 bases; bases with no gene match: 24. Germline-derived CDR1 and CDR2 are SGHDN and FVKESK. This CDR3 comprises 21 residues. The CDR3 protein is CASSAHGQGGKRTGGNTEAFF. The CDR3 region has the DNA TGTGCCAGCAGCGCCCATGGACAGGGAGGAAAGAGAACAGGGGGGAACACTGAAGCTTTCTTT. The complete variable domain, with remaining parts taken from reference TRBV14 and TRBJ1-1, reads EAGVTQFPSHSVIEKGQTVTLRCDPISGHDNLYWYRRVMGKEIKFLLHFVKESKQDESGMPNNRFLAERTGGTYSTLKVQPAELEDSGVYFCASSAHGQGGKRTGGNTEAFFGQGTRLTVV.

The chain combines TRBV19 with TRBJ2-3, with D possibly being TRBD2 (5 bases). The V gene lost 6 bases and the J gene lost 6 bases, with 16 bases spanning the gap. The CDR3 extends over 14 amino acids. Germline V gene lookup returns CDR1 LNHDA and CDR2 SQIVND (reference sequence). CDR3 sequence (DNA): TGTGCCAGTAGGTCCAGCGGAGCCTCGGATACGCAGTATTTT. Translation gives CASRSSGASDTQYF.

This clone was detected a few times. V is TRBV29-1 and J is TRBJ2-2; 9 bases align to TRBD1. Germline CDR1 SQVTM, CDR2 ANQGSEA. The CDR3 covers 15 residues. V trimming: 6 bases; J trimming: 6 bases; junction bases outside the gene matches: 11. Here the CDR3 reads CSVVTGTGTPGELFF. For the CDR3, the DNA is TGCAGCGTCGTAACCGGGACAGGGACGCCCGGGGAGCTGTTTTTT.

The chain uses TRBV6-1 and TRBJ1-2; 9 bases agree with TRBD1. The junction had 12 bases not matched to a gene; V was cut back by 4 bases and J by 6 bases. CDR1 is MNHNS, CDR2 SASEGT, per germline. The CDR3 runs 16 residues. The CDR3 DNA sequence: TGTGCCAGCAGTGGGACAGGGGAAAAAAGATCTAATGGCTACACCTTC. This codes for CASSGTGEKRSNGYTF.

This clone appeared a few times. Written as DNA, the CDR3 is TGCAGCGTTGAAGGGACAGGGGGCAAATTGAACACTGAAGCTTTCTTT. Translating gives CSVEGTGGKLNTEAFF. The rearrangement joins TRBV29-1 to TRBJ1-1; 11 nucleotides line up with TRBD1. V gave up 1 base and J gave up 0 bases; unmatched junction bases: 4. The CDR3 covers 16 residues. From germline, CDR1 is SQVTM and CDR2 ANQGSEA.

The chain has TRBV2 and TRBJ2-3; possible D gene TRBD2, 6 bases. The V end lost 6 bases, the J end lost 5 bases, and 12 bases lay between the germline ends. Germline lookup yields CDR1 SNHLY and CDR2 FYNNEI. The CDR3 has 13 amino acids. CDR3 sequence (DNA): TGTGCCAGCAGCAGGAGGGCTGGAGATACGCAGTATTTT. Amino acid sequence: CASSRRAGDTQYF.

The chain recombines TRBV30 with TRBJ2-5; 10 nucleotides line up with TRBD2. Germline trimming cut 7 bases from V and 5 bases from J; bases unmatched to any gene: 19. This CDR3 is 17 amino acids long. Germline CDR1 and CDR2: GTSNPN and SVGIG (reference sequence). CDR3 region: CASEGQGASGSYETQYF. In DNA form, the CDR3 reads TGTGCCTCAGAAGGCCAAGGGGCTAGCGGGAGCTATGAGACCCAGTACTTC.

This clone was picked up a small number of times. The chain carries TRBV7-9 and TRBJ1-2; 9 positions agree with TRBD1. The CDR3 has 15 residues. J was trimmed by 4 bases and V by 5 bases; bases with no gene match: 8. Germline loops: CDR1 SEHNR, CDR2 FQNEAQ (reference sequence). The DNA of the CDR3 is TGTGCCAGCAGCATGGGACAGGGCGGGAGCTATGGCTACACCTTC. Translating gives CASSMGQGGSYGYTF.